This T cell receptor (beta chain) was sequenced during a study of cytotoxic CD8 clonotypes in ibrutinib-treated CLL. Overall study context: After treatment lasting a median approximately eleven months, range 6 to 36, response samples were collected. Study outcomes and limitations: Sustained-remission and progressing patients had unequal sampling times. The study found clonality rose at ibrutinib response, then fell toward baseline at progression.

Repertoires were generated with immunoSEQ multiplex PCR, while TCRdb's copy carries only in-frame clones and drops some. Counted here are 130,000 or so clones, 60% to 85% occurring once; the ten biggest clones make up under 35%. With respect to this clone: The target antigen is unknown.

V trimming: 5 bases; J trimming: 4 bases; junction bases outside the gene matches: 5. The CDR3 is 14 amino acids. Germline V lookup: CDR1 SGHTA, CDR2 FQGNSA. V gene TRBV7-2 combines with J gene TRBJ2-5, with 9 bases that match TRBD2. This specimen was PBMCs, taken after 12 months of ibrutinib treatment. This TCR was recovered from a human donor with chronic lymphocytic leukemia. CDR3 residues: CASSHSGRTETQYF. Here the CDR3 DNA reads TGTGCCAGCAGCCACAGCGGGAGGACAGAGACCCAGTACTTC.